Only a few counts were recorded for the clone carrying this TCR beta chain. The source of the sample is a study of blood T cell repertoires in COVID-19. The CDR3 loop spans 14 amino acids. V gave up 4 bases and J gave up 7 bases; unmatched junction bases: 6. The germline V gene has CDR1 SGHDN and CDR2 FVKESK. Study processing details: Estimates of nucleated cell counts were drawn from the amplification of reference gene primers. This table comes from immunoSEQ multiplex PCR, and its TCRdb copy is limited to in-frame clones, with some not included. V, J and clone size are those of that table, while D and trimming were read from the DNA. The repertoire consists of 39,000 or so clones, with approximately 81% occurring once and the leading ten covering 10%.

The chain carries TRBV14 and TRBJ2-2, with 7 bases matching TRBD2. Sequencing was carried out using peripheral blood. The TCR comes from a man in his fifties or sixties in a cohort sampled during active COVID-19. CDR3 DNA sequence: TGTGCCAGCAGCCGAACACTAGCGATCGGGGAGCTGTTTTTT. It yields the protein CASSRTLAIGELFF.